The present T cell receptor (beta chain) was sequenced within a study of CD8 T cells in ankylosing spondylitis. V was shortened by 6 bases and J by 2 bases, with 14 bases between the two germline ends. The CDR3 spans 15 residues. Germline CDR1 is MNHNS and CDR2 is SASEGT. TCRdb used MiXCR to reprocess the 5' RACE reads, holding one entry per CDR3 protein. The repertoire includes 250,000 to 350,000 distinct CDR3 sequences, 20% of them detected once, and roughly 8% sits in the top ten. In the case of this clonotype: Its antigen is currently unknown.

Study-level results: Some motif variants were previously reported in reactive arthritis synovial fluid and blood. Reports say disease-linked clones showed up significantly more in matched ankylosing spondylitis synovial fluid.

Material for sequencing was blood, either unsorted or a sorted T cell fraction (not recorded which). The receptor was derived from a male donor with ankylosing spondylitis or in good health (not recorded which). This sequence joins TRBV6-1 and TRBJ2-1; D gene uncertain. The CDR3 DNA sequence: TGTGCCAGCAGGGAGATCGGGCCAGCCTACAATGAGCAGTTCTTC. Its translation is CASREIGPAYNEQFF.